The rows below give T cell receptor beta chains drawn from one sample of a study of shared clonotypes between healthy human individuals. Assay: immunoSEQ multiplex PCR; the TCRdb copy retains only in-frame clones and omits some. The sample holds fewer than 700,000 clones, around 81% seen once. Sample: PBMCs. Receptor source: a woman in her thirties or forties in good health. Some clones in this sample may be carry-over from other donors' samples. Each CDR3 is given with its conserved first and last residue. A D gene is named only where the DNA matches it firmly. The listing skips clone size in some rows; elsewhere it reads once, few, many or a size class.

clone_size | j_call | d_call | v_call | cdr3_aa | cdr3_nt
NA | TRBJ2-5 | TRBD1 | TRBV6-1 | CASSEGAGGRETQYF | TGTGCCAGCAGTGAAGGGGCAGGGGGCCGAGAGACCCAGTACTTC
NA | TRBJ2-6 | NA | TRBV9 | CASSPRDTRGSGANVLTF | TGTGCCAGCAGCCCCAGGGACACTAGAGGCTCTGGGGCCAACGTCCTGACTTTC
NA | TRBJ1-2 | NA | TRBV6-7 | CASSYSIILDSLYGYTF | TGTGCCAGCAGTTACTCGATTATATTGGACAGTCTCTATGGCTACACCTTC
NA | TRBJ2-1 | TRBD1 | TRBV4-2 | CASSQADGTGRWEQFF | TGTGCCAGCAGCCAAGCGGACGGGACAGGGCGATGGGAGCAGTTCTTC
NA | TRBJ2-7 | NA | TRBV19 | CASTKEGFAYEQYF | TGTGCCAGTACCAAAGAGGGATTTGCCTACGAGCAGTACTTC
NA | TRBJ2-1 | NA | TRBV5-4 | CASSLEGVPYNEQFF | TGTGCCAGCAGCTTGGAGGGAGTCCCCTACAATGAGCAGTTCTTC
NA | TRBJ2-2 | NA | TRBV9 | CATGPFLGSGELFF | TGTGCCACCGGCCCTTTTTTGGGGTCCGGGGAGCTGTTTTTT
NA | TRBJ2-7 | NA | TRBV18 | CASSPRTAALYEQYF | TGTGCCAGCTCACCAAGAACAGCGGCCCTATACGAGCAGTACTTC
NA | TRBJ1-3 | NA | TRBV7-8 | CASSIGPPSGNTIYF | TGTGCCAGCAGCATCGGGCCTCCTTCTGGAAACACCATATATTTT
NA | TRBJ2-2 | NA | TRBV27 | CASSLFAVGTNTGELFF | TGTGCCAGCAGTTTATTTGCGGTGGGAACGAACACCGGGGAGCTGTTTTTT
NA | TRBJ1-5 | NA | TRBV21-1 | CASSKRRGRGHVSNQPQHF | TGTGCCAGCAGCAAACGGCGGGGCAGGGGGCACGTTAGCAATCAGCCCCAGCATTTT
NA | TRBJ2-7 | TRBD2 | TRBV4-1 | CASSPSGRLYEQYF | TGCGCCAGCAGCCCCAGCGGGAGGCTATACGAGCAGTACTTC
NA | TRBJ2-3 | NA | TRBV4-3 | CASSPRVVIGTDTQYF | TGCGCCAGCAGCCCCAGGGTGGTTATAGGCACAGATACGCAGTATTTT
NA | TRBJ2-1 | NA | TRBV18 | CASSGSFWNEQFF | TGTGCCAGCTCAGGCAGCTTCTGGAATGAGCAGTTCTTC
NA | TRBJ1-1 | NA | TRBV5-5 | CASSLEWGTEAFF | TGTGCCAGCAGCTTGGAATGGGGCACTGAAGCTTTCTTT
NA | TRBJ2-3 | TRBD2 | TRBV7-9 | CASSLTSGTTDTQYF | TGTGCCAGCAGCTTAACTAGCGGGACCACAGATACGCAGTATTTT
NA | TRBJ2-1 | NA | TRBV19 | CASSLLQVSGEQFF | TGTGCCAGTAGTCTACTACAGGTTTCGGGTGAGCAGTTCTTC
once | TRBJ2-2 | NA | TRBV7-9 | CASSLVFGQLNTGELFF | TGTGCCAGCAGCTTAGTTTTCGGACAGCTGAACACCGGGGAGCTGTTTTTT
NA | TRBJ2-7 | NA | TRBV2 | CASKPRAYEQYF | TGTGCCAGCAAACCCCGTGCCTACGAGCAGTACTTC
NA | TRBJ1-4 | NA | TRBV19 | CASSLDPIEKLFF | TGTGCCAGTAGTCTTGACCCGATTGAAAAACTGTTTTTT
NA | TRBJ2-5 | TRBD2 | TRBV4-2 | CASSQGSGGRSGETQYF | TGTGCCAGCAGCCAAGGAAGTGGCGGGAGGAGTGGAGAGACCCAGTACTTC
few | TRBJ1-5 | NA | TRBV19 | CASSSLGGNQPQHF | TGTGCCAGTAGCAGCCTGGGTGGGAATCAGCCCCAGCATTTT
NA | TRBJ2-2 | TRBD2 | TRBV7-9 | CASSLGGRANTGELFF | TGTGCCAGCAGCTTAGGAGGGAGGGCGAACACCGGGGAGCTGTTTTTT
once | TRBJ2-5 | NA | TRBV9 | CASSATTSQETQYF | TGTGCCAGCAGCGCGACTACTAGCCAAGAGACCCAGTACTTC
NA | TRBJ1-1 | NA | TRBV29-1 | CSVVVTMNTEAFF | TGCAGCGTTGTGGTCACGATGAACACTGAAGCTTTCTTT
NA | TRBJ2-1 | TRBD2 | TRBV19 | CASSPLPPGLAYNEQFF | TGTGCCAGTAGTCCCCTTCCCCCGGGACTAGCCTACAATGAGCAGTTCTTC
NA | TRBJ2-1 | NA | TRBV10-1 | CASSERPGRSSYNEQFF | TGCGCCAGCAGCGAACGCCCCGGACGGAGCTCCTACAATGAGCAGTTCTTC
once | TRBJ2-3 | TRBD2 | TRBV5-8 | CASSLVASGRTDTQYF | TGTGCCAGCAGCTTGGTGGCTAGCGGGAGAACAGATACGCAGTATTTT
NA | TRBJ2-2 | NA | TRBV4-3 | CASSQEGNTGELFF | TGCGCCAGCAGCCAAGAAGGAAACACCGGGGAGCTGTTTTTT
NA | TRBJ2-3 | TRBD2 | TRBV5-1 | CASSLTGLAGTDTQYF | TGCGCCAGCAGCTTGACCGGACTAGCGGGAACAGATACGCAGTATTTT
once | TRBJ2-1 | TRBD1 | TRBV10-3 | CATGQVSYNEQFF | TGTGCCACCGGACAGGTCTCCTACAATGAGCAGTTCTTC
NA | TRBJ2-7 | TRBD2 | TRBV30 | CAWKSGGGYEQYF | TGTGCCTGGAAGTCGGGAGGGGGCTACGAGCAGTACTTC
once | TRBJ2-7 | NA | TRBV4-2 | CASSPAGHYEQYF | TGTGCCAGCAGCCCCGCGGGACACTACGAGCAGTACTTC
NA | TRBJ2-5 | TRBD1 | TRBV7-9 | CASSSRTGEETQYF | TGTGCCAGCAGCTCACGGACAGGAGAAGAGACCCAGTACTTC
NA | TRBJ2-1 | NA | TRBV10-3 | CAIREQSGYNEQFF | TGTGCCATCAGAGAACAAAGCGGATACAATGAGCAGTTCTTC
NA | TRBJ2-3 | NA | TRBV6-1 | CASSDMVASTDTQYF | TGTGCCAGCAGTGATATGGTAGCTAGCACAGATACGCAGTATTTT
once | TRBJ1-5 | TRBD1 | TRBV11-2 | CASSSTTGVVQPQHF | TGTGCCAGCAGCTCGACTACAGGGGTCGTTCAGCCCCAGCATTTT
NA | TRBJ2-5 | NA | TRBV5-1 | CASSLLAVRGQETRYF | TGCGCCAGCAGCTTGTTAGCGGTTCGAGGTCAAGAGACCCGGTACTTC
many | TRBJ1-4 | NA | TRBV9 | CASSVVSGEKLFF | TGTGCCAGCAGCGTAGTGTCGGGGGAAAAACTGTTTTTT
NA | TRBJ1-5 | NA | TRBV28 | CASSLITTYSNQPQHF | TGTGCCAGCAGTTTAATCACAACTTATAGCAATCAGCCCCAGCATTTT
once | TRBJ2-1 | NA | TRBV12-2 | CAGLTGGVGLRNEQFF | TGTGCAGGATTGACAGGGGGCGTCGGTTTAAGAAATGAGCAGTTCTTC
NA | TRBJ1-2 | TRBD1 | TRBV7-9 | CASSLDRDGYTF | TGTGCCAGCAGCCTCGACAGGGATGGCTACACCTTC
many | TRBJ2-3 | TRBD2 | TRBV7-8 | CASSLLLAGVDTQYF | TGTGCCAGCAGCTTACTGTTAGCGGGAGTAGATACGCAGTATTTT
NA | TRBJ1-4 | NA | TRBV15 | CATSSNPATNEKLFF | TGTGCCACCAGCAGCAACCCGGCAACTAATGAAAAACTGTTTTTT
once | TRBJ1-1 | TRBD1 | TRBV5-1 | CASSLRDRGSEAFF | TGCGCCAGCAGCTTAAGGGACAGGGGCTCTGAAGCTTTCTTT
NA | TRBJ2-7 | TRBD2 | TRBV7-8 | CASSLRDLLAGVYEQYF | TGTGCCAGCAGCTTAAGGGATTTGCTAGCGGGAGTTTACGAGCAGTACTTC
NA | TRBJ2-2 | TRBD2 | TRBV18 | CASSSLAGGSNTGELFF | TGTGCCAGCTCGTCGCTAGCGGGAGGATCGAACACCGGGGAGCTGTTTTTT
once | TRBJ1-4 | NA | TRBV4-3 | CASSGRTRATNEKLFF | TGCGCCAGCAGCGGGCGGACGAGGGCAACTAATGAAAAACTGTTTTTT
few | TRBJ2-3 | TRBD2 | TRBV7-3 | CASSLRGTSGSTDTQYF | TGTGCCAGCAGCTTAAGGGGGACTAGCGGTAGCACAGATACGCAGTATTTT
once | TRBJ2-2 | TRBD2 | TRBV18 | CASSQTTSQNTGELFF | TGTGCCAGCTCACAAACGACTAGCCAGAACACCGGGGAGCTGTTTTTT
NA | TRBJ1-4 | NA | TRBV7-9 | CASSLGYSNEKLFF | TGTGCCAGCAGCTTAGGCTACTCTAATGAAAAACTGTTTTTT
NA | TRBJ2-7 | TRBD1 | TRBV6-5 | CASSYRGQSSYEQYF | TGTGCCAGCAGTTACAGGGGACAGAGCTCCTACGAGCAGTACTTC
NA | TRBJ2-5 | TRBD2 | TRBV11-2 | CASSAETLAGVSETQYF | TGTGCCAGCAGCGCCGAAACCCTAGCGGGAGTAAGTGAGACCCAGTACTTC
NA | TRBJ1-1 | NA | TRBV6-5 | CASSYSFSTEAFF | TGTGCCAGCAGTTACTCCTTCAGCACTGAAGCTTTCTTT
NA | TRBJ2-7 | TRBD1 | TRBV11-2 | CASSLTIRTGTPYEQYF | TGTGCCAGCAGTTTAACCATCCGGACAGGGACCCCCTACGAGCAGTACTTC
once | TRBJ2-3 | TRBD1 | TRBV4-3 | CASSQRDRGTTDTQYF | TGCGCCAGCAGCCAAAGGGACAGGGGCACAACAGATACGCAGTATTTT
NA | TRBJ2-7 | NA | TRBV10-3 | CAISVRAGGNEQYF | TGTGCCATCAGTGTTCGGGCAGGGGGGAACGAGCAGTACTTC